These 21 T cell receptor beta chains share one sample of origin, sequenced in a study of blood T cell repertoires in COVID-19. Libraries were prepared by immunoSEQ multiplex PCR; TCRdb keeps only in-frame clonotypes and omits some of them. This sample carries 95,000 to 150,000 clones, roughly 88% of them seen once, and the ten largest clones take 4% to 5.5%. Material for sequencing was peripheral blood. These receptor sequences come from a man between 35 and 55 years old with acute or convalescent COVID-19.

The rearrangement links TRBV6-4 to TRBJ1-2, with TRBD1 as a possible D gene (6 bases). Trimming removed 2 bases at V and 8 bases at J, with 18 bases between. This CDR3 spans 15 amino acids. The germline V gene encodes CDR1 MRHNA and CDR2 SNTAGT. CDR3 DNA: TGTGCCAGCAGTGACCGTCCCACAGGGACCGGCGGCTACACCTTC. It translates to CASSDRPTGTGGYTF.

The chain combines TRBV10-1 with TRBJ2-5; 8 nucleotides line up with TRBD2. Germline-derived CDR1 and CDR2 are WNHNN and SYGVQD (reference sequence). The V segment lost 3 bases and the J segment 5 bases; nucleotides outside the gene matches: 2. This CDR3 contains 13 residues. The CDR3 sequence: CASSDPSGETQYF. The CDR3 DNA reads as TGCGCCAGCAGTGATCCTAGCGGGGAGACCCAGTACTTC.

V gene TRBV5-1 combines with J gene TRBJ2-1; 13 bases fit TRBD2. The junction had 4 bases not matched to a gene; V was cut back by 6 bases and J by 7 bases. This CDR3 region has 14 residues. Germline assignment: CDR1 SGHRS and CDR2 YFSETQ. CDR3: CASMWTSGSNEQFF. The CDR3 coding sequence is TGCGCCAGCATGTGGACTAGCGGGAGTAATGAGCAGTTCTTC. The full variable domain, with the rest looked up from reference TRBV5-1 and TRBJ2-1, is KAGVTQTPRYLIKTRGQQVTLSCSPISGHRSVSWYQQTPGQGLQFLFEYFSETQRNKGNFPGRFSGRQFSNSRSEMNVSTLELGDSALYLCASMWTSGSNEQFFGPGTRLTVL.

The chain carries TRBV19 and TRBJ1-2; D remains ambiguous. V lost 5 bases and J 8 bases, leaving 18 bases between the germline ends. Germline CDR1 LNHDA, CDR2 SQIVND (reference sequence). The CDR3 spans 14 residues. The CDR3 loop is CASSHRALGGGYTF. The CDR3 bases are TGTGCCAGTAGTCACCGGGCCCTCGGAGGAGGCTACACCTTC.

CDR3 nucleotide sequence: TGTGCCAGCAGCCAAGGGAGAACAGAGACCCAGTACTTC. The encoded protein is CASSQGRTETQYF. This chain joins TRBV3-1 (or the pseudogene TRBV3-2) and TRBJ2-5; D call uncertain. The CDR3 runs to 13 residues. The V gene's germline CDR1 is LGHDT and CDR2 YNNKEL (reference sequence). Trimming pared 1 base from V and 4 bases from J, leaving 7 bases between.

V is TRBV2 and J is TRBJ1-2; D is unclear. The CDR3 spans 12 residues. V gave up 2 bases and J gave up 5 bases, with 6 bases separating them. Germline V gene lookup returns CDR1 SNHLY and CDR2 FYNNEI. CDR3 residues: CASSELLYGYTF. The CDR3 coding sequence is TGTGCCAGCAGTGAACTTTTATATGGCTACACCTTC.

The chain combines TRBV7-9 with TRBJ1-1, with D perhaps TRBD1 (5 bases). The CDR3 extends over 14 amino acids. The germline gives CDR1 SEHNR, CDR2 FQNEAQ (reference sequence). Trimming removed 1 base from V and 4 bases from J, with 10 bases in between. CDR3 sequence (DNA): TGTGCCAGCAGCTTAGGTCCCGGGGGCACTGAAGCTTTCTTT. Encoded protein: CASSLGPGGTEAFF.

This chain connects TRBV6-5 to TRBJ2-1; TRBD1 agrees at 8 bases. Unmatched junction bases numbered 4, after V lost 0 bases and J lost 6 bases. CDR3 length equals 15 residues. Germline V lookup: CDR1 MNHEY, CDR2 SVGAGI. This chain's CDR3 is CASSYSQGVGNEQFF. The CDR3 DNA is TGTGCCAGCAGTTACTCACAGGGGGTGGGCAATGAGCAGTTCTTC.

The CDR3 here is CASSPERGHYNEQFF. CDR3 in DNA: TGTGCCAGCAGTCCTGAGCGGGGCCACTACAATGAGCAGTTCTTC. The chain employs TRBV6-6 and TRBJ2-1; 7 bases are shared with TRBD2. Germline lookup yields CDR1 MNHNY and CDR2 SVGAGI (reference sequence). The CDR3 totals 15 residues. V gave up 5 bases and J gave up 3 bases; unmatched junction bases: 7.

The chain links TRBV14 to TRBJ2-7, with D unresolved. The CDR3 extends over 11 amino acids. The germline V gene has CDR1 SGHDN and CDR2 FVKESK. The germline V and J ends were trimmed by 2 bases and 4 bases, with 3 bases remaining between them. DNA of the CDR3: TGTGCCAGCAGCCAATATTACGAGCAGTACTTC. This sequence encodes CASSQYYEQYF. Combining the CDR3 with reference TRBV14 and TRBJ2-7 gives the whole variable domain EAGVTQFPSHSVIEKGQTVTLRCDPISGHDNLYWYRRVMGKEIKFLLHFVKESKQDESGMPNNRFLAERTGGTYSTLKVQPAELEDSGVYFCASSQYYEQYFGPGTRLTVT.

The chain has TRBV9 and TRBJ1-3, with D possibly being TRBD1 (5 bases). This CDR3 region has 16 residues. Germline loops: CDR1 SGDLS, CDR2 YYNGEE. V shed 3 bases and J shed 2 bases, with 15 bases lying between them. Written as DNA, the CDR3 is TGTGCCAGCAGCGCCTTTGTTGGGGGGGCTGGAAACACCATATATTTT. Protein product: CASSAFVGGAGNTIYF.

The chain is built from TRBV5-4 and TRBJ1-1; D is perhaps TRBD1 (5 bases). There are 14 residues in the CDR3. The ends were cut back, 4 bases at V and 1 base at J, with 11 bases in the middle. Germline-derived CDR1 and CDR2 are SGHNT and YYREEE (reference sequence). This chain's CDR3 is CASSTGPSNTEAFF. CDR3 DNA sequence: TGTGCCAGCAGCACAGGACCTTCGAACACTGAAGCTTTCTTT. Full variable domain (missing parts from reference TRBV5-4 and TRBJ1-1): ETGVTQSPTHLIKTRGQQVTLRCSSQSGHNTVSWYQQALGQGPQFIFQYYREEENGRGNFPPRFSGLQFPNYSSELNVNALELDDSALYLCASSTGPSNTEAFFGQGTRLTVV.

The rearrangement uses TRBV5-6 and TRBJ1-5, with D unresolved. V dropped 2 bases and J dropped 4 bases, with 10 bases sitting between them. Germline V gene sequence: CDR1 SGHDT, CDR2 YYEEEE. This CDR3 region has 14 residues. The CDR3 here is CASSFGRSNQPQHF. The CDR3 DNA follows: TGTGCCAGCAGCTTCGGCAGGTCGAATCAGCCCCAGCATTTT.

This clone is a singleton in its sample. V usage is TRBV12-3 or TRBV12-4 and J usage is TRBJ2-7; D gene unclear. The length of the CDR3 is 12 residues. V dropped 5 bases and J dropped 0 bases, with 5 bases sitting between them. This CDR3 reads CASSLTSYEQYF. The CDR3 DNA is TGTGCCAGCAGTCTAACCTCCTACGAGCAGTACTTC.

This clone showed up just a few times. This rearrangement joins TRBV6-2 or TRBV6-3 to TRBJ1-1; 10 positions agree with TRBD1. V dropped 3 bases and J dropped 3; count of bases not matched to a gene: 10. Germline loops: CDR1 MNHEY, CDR2 SVGEGT. The CDR3 contains 17 residues. In DNA, the CDR3 is TGTGCCAGCAGTTATACGGGACAGGGGCTCGCCTACACTGAAGCTTTCTTT. Its protein is CASSYTGQGLAYTEAFF.

The genes are TRBV29-1 and TRBJ1-3; possible D gene TRBD1, 5 bases. Trimming removed 7 bases from V and 4 bases from J, with 17 bases in between. CDR3 size: 14 residues. In germline, CDR1 is SQVTM, CDR2 ANQGSEA. CDR3 nucleotides: TGCAGCGCTTGGTCCCCGCAGGGAGGAAACACCATATATTTT. Translation: CSAWSPQGGNTIYF.

This chain links TRBV5-1 with TRBJ2-3, with 9 bases that match TRBD2. The junction had 8 bases not matched to a gene; V was cut back by 3 bases and J by 0 bases. Germline CDR1 is SGHRS and CDR2 is YFSETQ. The CDR3 runs 17 residues. The CDR3 coding sequence is TGCGCCAGCAGCTCCACGACTAGCGGCTTGAGCACAGATACGCAGTATTTT. Translation gives CASSSTTSGLSTDTQYF.

Here the CDR3 reads CASSEVSVGNTIYF. The DNA of the CDR3 is TGTGCCAGCAGTGAAGTATCCGTCGGAAACACCATATATTTT. The chain couples TRBV6-1 to TRBJ1-3; D ambiguous. The CDR3 has 14 amino acids. V was cut by 1 base and J by 4 bases, with 8 bases left in between. The germline gives CDR1 MNHNS, CDR2 SASEGT.

The V gene is TRBV12-3 or TRBV12-4, the J gene TRBJ1-1, with D unclear. V was cut by 3 bases and J by 1 base, with 6 bases left in between. There are 13 residues in the CDR3. This chain's CDR3 is CASSLRGNTEAFF. The CDR3 DNA reads TGTGCCAGCAGTTTGCGCGGGAACACTGAAGCTTTCTTT.

This rearrangement joins TRBV11-3 to TRBJ2-3, with 10 bases identical to TRBD1. Unmatched junction bases numbered 1, after V lost 0 bases and J lost 4 bases. The CDR3 covers 15 residues. Germline V lookup: CDR1 SGHNT, CDR2 YENEEA. DNA for the CDR3: TGTGCCAGCAGCTTAGATGGGACAGGGGCAGATACGCAGTATTTT. Translated: CASSLDGTGADTQYF.

The V and J genes are TRBV7-3 and TRBJ1-2; 7 bases match TRBD1. The CDR3 sequence is 15 residues long. The V segment lost 4 bases and the J segment 0 bases; nucleotides outside the gene matches: 5. From germline, CDR1 is SGHTA and CDR2 FQGTGA. The CDR3 region has the DNA TGTGCCAGCAGCTCCACAGGGGAGGCTAACTATGGCTACACCTTC. It yields the protein CASSSTGEANYGYTF. Full variable domain (missing parts from reference TRBV7-3 and TRBJ1-2): GAGVSQTPSNKVTEKGKYVELRCDPISGHTALYWYRQSLGQGPEFLIYFQGTGAADDSGLPNDRFFAVRPEGSVSTLKIQRTERGDSAVYLCASSSTGEANYGYTFGSGTRLTVV.